This paragraph covers one T cell receptor beta chain sequence. Its antigen is not identified. The CDR3 is made up of 15 amino acids. The germline CDR1 and CDR2 sequences are SGHAT and FQNNGV. The V gene lost 10 bases and the J gene lost 0 bases, with 18 bases spanning the gap. This sample is drawn from a study of T cell responses to AZD1222 COVID-19 vaccine. Study observations and caveats: Clonal diversity may have been underestimated in mostly white British donors. CD4 TCRs associated with vaccination spanned spike, dominating at 160-218 and 743-854. An increase in Spike-specific TCR breadth and depth was observed after two AZD1222 doses.

This table comes from immunoSEQ multiplex PCR, and its TCRdb copy is limited to in-frame clones, with some not included. The top ten clones hold roughly 6.6% of a sample with 130,000 or so clones, approximately 94% of them seen once. The chain combines TRBV11-2 with TRBJ1-1, with a possible D match to TRBD1 (6 bases). The TCR comes from an adult in good health. Sequences were derived from peripheral blood, sampled on day 0 of AZD1222 vaccination. Here the CDR3 reads CATVGGRFMNTEAFF. The CDR3 bases are TGTGCCACCGTGGGGGGGCGATTCATGAACACTGAAGCTTTCTTT. The full variable domain, with the rest looked up from reference TRBV11-2 and TRBJ1-1, is EAGVAQSPRYKIIEKRQSVAFWCNPISGHATLYWYQQILGQGPKLLIQFQNNGVVDDSQLPKDRFSAERLKGVDSTLKIQPAKLEDSAVYLCATVGGRFMNTEAFFGQGTRLTVV.